These T cell receptor beta chains were read from a single sample in a study of T cells in Graves' hyperthyroidism and ophthalmopathy. In TCRdb, the multiplex PCR reads were re-called with MiXCR into one record per CDR3 protein. The data contain about 350,000 distinct CDR3 sequences, roughly 20% of them singletons. Sequenced material: blood. The receptors derive from a middle-aged woman with Graves' ophthalmopathy. Each CDR3 is given with its conserved first and last residue. Fields, in order: clone size, V gene, CDR3 protein. The size entry is marked missing in some rows and otherwise reads once, few, many or a size class.

many | TRBV20-1 | CSAERGTGGSAETQYF
few | TRBV12-3/TRBV12-4 | CASTPGGVETQYF
once | TRBV28 | CASSPHRDDQPQLF
many | TRBV5-1 | CASSTGLAGDDAYETQYF
. | TRBV3-1 | CASSQEGAGNSPLHF
many | TRBV18 | CASSPRGALRDTEAFF
few | TRBV4-2 | CASSQRTATDSPLHF
many | TRBV20-1 | CSAAPGDSNYGYTF
many | TRBV4-3 | CASSLQRAWRYEQYF
many | TRBV27 | CASSFEGGRETQYF
many | TRBV6-2/TRBV6-3 | CASSYLSHRERRTQYF
. | TRBV7-8 | CASSFRGDTGELFF
few | TRBV19 | CASSIVNRDAGELFF
. | TRBV12-3/TRBV12-4 | CASDSQTGRANPYEQYF
many | TRBV2 | CASSGGRRGGQPQHF
. | TRBV5-5 | CASSGVNQYF
once | TRBV7-2 | CASEGQTVAFF
many | TRBV6-1 | CASSENVGPEVTQYF
many | TRBV11-2 | CASSSIAGGSYEQYF
. | TRBV15 | CATSTTGTGNEQYF
many | TRBV12-3/TRBV12-4 | CASSAIGTQYF
many | TRBV6-2/TRBV6-3 | CASRSVGTGGVGNQPQHF
many | TRBV19 | CASRSKAGGNTGELFF
. | TRBV29-1 | CSVRPANTGELFF
. | TRBV10-3 | CAMGTGELYGYTF
few | TRBV3-1 | CASSPPDGPLEQYF
. | TRBV20-1 | CSAGSRWDEETQYF
many | TRBV28 | CASSLYQKRTSGYTF
once | TRBV12-3/TRBV12-4 | CASSLDSSVETQYF
many | TRBV5-1 | CASSLRTTQETQYF
many | TRBV7-9 | CASRALGETQYF
many | TRBV7-8 | CASSFDRDVQPQHF
once | TRBV12-3/TRBV12-4 | CASTYGQLYEQYF
many | TRBV12-3/TRBV12-4 | CASSPGTGLRLSPLHF
. | TRBV6-1 | CASSQGEGAGEQYF
few | TRBV10-3 | CAISEFRTYTVTDTQYF
few | TRBV24-1 | CATEGQGFETQYF
. | TRBV6-1 | CASSERTGVNTEAFF
many | TRBV20-1 | CSPLEIFRGADSPLHF
few | TRBV28 | CATNRGVTEAFF
many | TRBV20-1 | CSARVDGSNQPQHF
many | TRBV20-1 | CSASDLAESYEQYF
. | TRBV19 | CASSMGPISDNQPQHF
many | TRBV27 | CASSLSAGLEIAKNIQYF
many | TRBV27 | CASSSPDRAIEQYF
few | TRBV2 | CASIPRPGGLPPGANVLTF
many | TRBV6-4 | CASSDGPSRGGYTF
many | TRBV12-3/TRBV12-4 | CASTRDRMNYGYTF
many | TRBV7-6 | CASSGGGTPYEQYF
many | TRBV5-1 | CASSIIPGQVNTEAFF
many | TRBV7-2 | CASSLANRPNTEAFF
many | TRBV6-1 | CASSELLLIYEQYF
many | TRBV27 | CASSPPGYEQYF
many | TRBV28 | CASRYAGTGSHEQYF
many | TRBV6-2/TRBV6-3 | CASSYVSSGGGETQYF